This T cell receptor delta chain was sequenced in a study of gamma-delta chains in newborns, infants, children. At the level of the study: Innate gammadelta T cells reportedly expand polyclonally right after birth, driven by microbial exposure, per the title.

CDR1 is GEAIGNYY, CDR2 EKD, per germline. The CDR3 is made up of 18 amino acids. With 3 bases removed from V and 2 bases from J, the gap between germline ends came to 24 bases. TCRdb made new clone calls on the reads using CATT. The sample records approximately 5,600 delta-chain clones, 5.2% being singletons. Sequencing used blood. This chain connects TRDV2 to TRDJ1; possible D gene TRDD2, 5 bases. The sequence derives from a child who was a newborn, infant or young child, either healthy, febrile or measles-vaccinated (not recorded which). The CDR3 spells CACDGIRIQRSYTDKLIF. The CDR3, as DNA: TGTGCCTGTGACGGAATTCGCATACAAAGGTCCTATACCGATAAACTCATCTTT.